A single sample gave rise to the 11 T cell receptor beta chains below, sequenced in a study of blood T cell repertoires in COVID-19. The table came from immunoSEQ multiplex PCR; TCRdb's copy has only in-frame clones and leaves some out. The sample records 100,000 to 150,000 clones, roughly 92% being singletons. Source material: peripheral blood. The receptor source for this set is a man aged 45-65 years with COVID-19, enrolled during active disease.

V and J are TRBV5-1 and TRBJ1-1; the D gene is possibly TRBD1 (6 bases). This CDR3 spans 14 amino acids. The germline CDR1 and CDR2 sequences are SGHRS and YFSETQ. V lost 0 bases and J 1 base, leaving 7 bases between the germline ends. CDR3 loop: CASSLAGQNTEAFF. In DNA form, the CDR3 reads TGCGCCAGCAGCTTGGCGGGACAGAACACTGAAGCTTTCTTT.

The chain carries TRBV7-9 and TRBJ2-1, with TRBD2 matching 10 bases. With V trimmed by 5 bases and J by 7 bases, 14 bases remained unmatched. The germline CDR1 and CDR2 sequences are SEHNR and FQNEAQ (reference sequence). The CDR3 spans 17 residues. CDR3 protein: CASSLGGLAGVGNEQFF. DNA for the CDR3: TGTGCCAGCAGCCTGGGTGGGCTAGCGGGAGTAGGAAATGAGCAGTTCTTC.

The rearrangement links TRBV7-2 to TRBJ2-7; D remains ambiguous. Trimming took 3 bases from V and 6 from J, leaving 12 bases between them. The germline gives CDR1 SGHTA, CDR2 FQGNSA. The CDR3 length is 13 residues. In DNA form, the CDR3 reads TGTGCCAGCAGCTTTCAGGTGATCGGCGAGCAGTACTTC. Protein: CASSFQVIGEQYF.

This chain uses TRBV6-5 with TRBJ2-1; 7 bases line up with TRBD2. The CDR3 consists of 13 residues. Germline trimming cut 8 bases from V and 4 bases from J; bases unmatched to any gene: 5. Germline loops: CDR1 MNHEY, CDR2 SVGAGI. DNA for the CDR3: TGTGCCAGCTCGGGAGGCCAGTACAATGAGCAGTTCTTC. Encoded protein: CASSGGQYNEQFF.

The rearrangement links TRBV2 to TRBJ2-2; possibly TRBD2 for D (6 bases). Looked up from germline, CDR1 is SNHLY and CDR2 is FYNNEI. V was trimmed by 4 bases and J by 5 bases, leaving 11 bases between them. CDR3 length equals 14 residues. CDR3 loop: CASSGGEFTGELFF. In DNA, the CDR3 is TGTGCCAGCAGTGGGGGGGAGTTTACCGGGGAGCTGTTTTTT.

The chain couples TRBV7-3 to TRBJ2-7; 9 bases fit TRBD1. There are 17 residues in the CDR3. The germline V gene encodes CDR1 SGHTA and CDR2 FQGTGA. J was trimmed by 2 bases and V by 5 bases; bases with no gene match: 13. CDR3: CASSLCLPGTGTYEQYV. The DNA for the CDR3 is TGTGCCAGCAGCCTGTGCCTGCCTGGGACAGGGACCTACGAGCAGTACGTC.

The V call is TRBV7-2, the J call TRBJ2-1, with a tentative D call TRBD2 (6 bases). V was shortened by 4 bases and J by 5 bases, with 12 bases between the two germline ends. CDR3 length: 14 residues. Looked up from germline, CDR1 is SGHTA and CDR2 is FQGNSA. Here the CDR3 reads CASSSYGGHNEQFF. For the CDR3, the DNA is TGTGCCAGCAGCTCTTACGGAGGGCACAATGAGCAGTTCTTC. Drawing the rest from reference TRBV7-2 and TRBJ2-1, the complete variable domain is GAGVSQSPSNKVTEKGKDVELRCDPISGHTALYWYRQSLGQGLEFLIYFQGNSAPDKSGLPSDRFSAERTGGSVSTLTIQRTQQEDSAVYLCASSSYGGHNEQFFGPGTRLTVL.

The chain combines TRBV28 with TRBJ1-3; 7 bases fit TRBD1. Germline CDR1 MDHEN, CDR2 SYDVKM. The CDR3 spans 14 residues. Trimming cost V 6 bases and J 0 bases; bases outside gene matches: 2. The CDR3 DNA is TGTGCCAGCAGACGGACAGGCTCTGGAAACACCATATATTTT. Its protein is CASRRTGSGNTIYF.

V is TRBV19 and J is TRBJ1-1, with 9 bases lining up with TRBD1. CDR3 length: 14 residues. Germline V gene lookup returns CDR1 LNHDA and CDR2 SQIVND (reference sequence). The V gene end was trimmed by 6 bases and the J gene end by 5 bases; junction bases not matched to a gene: 7. The CDR3 loop is CASSTQGAWTEAFF. CDR3 in DNA: TGTGCCAGTAGCACACAGGGGGCATGGACTGAAGCTTTCTTT.

V gene TRBV2 combines with J gene TRBJ2-4; 8 positions match TRBD1. Germline V lookup: CDR1 SNHLY, CDR2 FYNNEI. CDR3 length: 13 residues. The junction had 3 bases not matched to a gene; V was cut back by 8 bases and J by 3 bases. In nucleotides, the CDR3 is TGTGCCAGCCTTGGACAGGGCAAAAACATTCAGTACTTC. Amino acids: CASLGQGKNIQYF.

The chain recombines TRBV5-6 with TRBJ2-7; D may be TRBD2 (5 bases). CDR3 size: 16 residues. V shed 4 bases and J shed 3 bases, with 20 bases lying between them. Germline V gene data show CDR1 as SGHDT and CDR2 as YYEEEE. The CDR3 bases are TGTGCCAGCAGCAGTCAGTCCGACGGGAAATACTACGAGCAGTACTTC. Residues: CASSSQSDGKYYEQYF.